This T cell receptor (beta chain) comes out of a study of cytomegalovirus exposure and HLA in healthy donors. As for the study in general: One earlier analysis, a look at 150 million to 200 million T cells, found 100 million to 130 million unique TCR beta sequences. HLA-typed donors contributed some 77 million unique TCRs, which were held in an early data release.

60 Vbeta and 13 Jbeta primers were used in PCR. Measured with immunoSEQ multiplex PCR; TCRdb has only the in-frame clones, and not every one. Found here are approximately 210,000 clones, 82% of them singletons; the top ten hold 5.5% to 7.5%. On this clone itself: Its specificity is unknown.

Study observations and caveats: The listing of about 150 TCR beta chains classed them as cytomegalovirus-associated.

Germline CDR1 and CDR2: KGHSH and LQKENI. The CDR3 spans 14 residues. Trimming pared 3 bases from V and 6 bases from J, leaving 14 bases between. Every donor was a healthy person donating bone marrow. Sequenced sample: PBMCs. This chain links TRBV18 with TRBJ1-1; D gene unclear. The clonotype comes from a man between 40 and 49 years old in good health and CMV-seropositive. The CDR3 spells CASSPEQETSEAFF. The CDR3 DNA reads as TGTGCCAGCTCACCCGAGCAGGAAACTTCTGAAGCTTTCTTT. The full variable domain, with the rest looked up from reference TRBV18 and TRBJ1-1, is NAGVMQNPRHLVRRRGQEARLRCSPMKGHSHVYWYRQLPEEGLKFMVYLQKENIIDESGMPKERFSAEFPKEGPSILRIQQVVRGDSAAYFCASSPEQETSEAFFGQGTRLTVV.